The next 8 T cell receptor beta chains were all read from a single sample in a study of T cell repertoires in cytomegalovirus infection. MiXCR was run by TCRdb on the reads, yielding one entry per CDR3 protein. The table records under 150,000 distinct CDR3 sequences, approximately 8.8% of them present only once. Sequenced material: PBMCs. Source of these receptors: a human donor in good health (CMV status not recorded). Some clones in this sample may be carry-over from other donors' samples.

This clonotype showed up many times. V usage is TRBV20-1 and J usage is TRBJ2-5; 12 bases agree with TRBD2. V dropped 5 bases and J dropped 4; count of bases not matched to a gene: 2. CDR3 length equals 13 residues. Germline values: CDR1 DFQATT, CDR2 SNEGSKA (reference sequence). The CDR3 region has the DNA TGCAGTGCTGGGGGACTAGCGGGAGAGACCCAGTACTTC. It translates to CSAGGLAGETQYF.

On this clonotype: One base away lies a much larger clone, so this may be a sequencing read error. This chain connects TRBV2 to TRBJ1-3; a possible D gene is TRBD1 (5 bases). Germline CDR1 reads SNHLY; CDR2 reads FYNNEI. V lost 6 bases to trimming and J lost 5 bases, with 14 bases between them. The CDR3 covers 14 residues. The CDR3 DNA reads as TGTGCCAGCAGGCAGGGAGTCTCCAGAAACACCATATATTTT. Protein sequence: CASRQGVSRNTIYF.

This clonotype was counted at least ten times. V and J are TRBV12-3 or TRBV12-4 and TRBJ2-1, with D uncertain. Trimming stripped 5 bases from V and 6 bases from J, with 17 bases between. The CDR3 covers 15 residues. For the CDR3, the DNA is TGTGCCAGCAGTCCCCCCGGATCAAATATCAATGAGCAGTTCTTC. Its translation: CASSPPGSNINEQFF.

This clonotype was counted many times. V gene TRBV6-5 combines with J gene TRBJ2-3; 9 nucleotides line up with TRBD1. The CDR3 extends over 14 amino acids. The ends lost 5 bases at V and 4 bases at J; junction bases unmatched: 4. Looked up from germline, CDR1 is MNHEY and CDR2 is SVGAGI. The CDR3, as DNA: TGTGCCAGCAGTCGCGGACAGGGGCCAGATACGCAGTATTTT. Its translation: CASSRGQGPDTQYF.

This clonotype was detected only a few times. The chain combines TRBV10-3 with TRBJ2-1; the D gene is possibly TRBD2 (5 bases). This CDR3 has 14 residues. Germline V lookup: CDR1 ENHRY, CDR2 SYGVKD. V was clipped by 11 bases and J by 7 bases, with 21 bases between them. This CDR3 reads CAAKLGQTGNEQFF. The CDR3 DNA follows: TGTGCCGCAAAGTTAGGGCAAACGGGAAATGAGCAGTTCTTC.

This clonotype was picked up many times. V and J are TRBV12-3 or TRBV12-4 and TRBJ2-1; possibly TRBD1 for D (5 bases). Trimming took 5 bases from V and 0 from J, leaving 8 bases between them. The CDR3 totals 14 residues. The CDR3 region has the DNA TGTGCCAGCAGTAAGGGGTCCTCCTACAATGAGCAGTTCTTC. Amino acid sequence: CASSKGSSYNEQFF.

This clonotype was counted many times. The V call is TRBV5-5, the J call TRBJ2-1; TRBD2 agrees at 8 bases. Trimming at V came to 2 bases and at J to 10 bases, leaving 8 bases not matched to a gene. The CDR3 covers 14 residues. The germline V gene has CDR1 SGHKS and CDR2 YYEKEE (reference sequence). The CDR3 reads CASSFPLSGGEQFF. The CDR3 DNA is TGTGCCAGCAGCTTCCCATTAAGCGGGGGCGAGCAGTTCTTC.

This clonotype was counted many times. The rearrangement links TRBV5-4 to TRBJ2-1; D not certain. V lost 2 bases and J 4 bases, leaving 4 bases between the germline ends. There are 12 residues in the CDR3. Germline lookup yields CDR1 SGHNT and CDR2 YYREEE (reference sequence). CDR3 bases: TGTGCCAGCAGCTTTGGTTACAATGAGCAGTTCTTC. It yields the protein CASSFGYNEQFF.